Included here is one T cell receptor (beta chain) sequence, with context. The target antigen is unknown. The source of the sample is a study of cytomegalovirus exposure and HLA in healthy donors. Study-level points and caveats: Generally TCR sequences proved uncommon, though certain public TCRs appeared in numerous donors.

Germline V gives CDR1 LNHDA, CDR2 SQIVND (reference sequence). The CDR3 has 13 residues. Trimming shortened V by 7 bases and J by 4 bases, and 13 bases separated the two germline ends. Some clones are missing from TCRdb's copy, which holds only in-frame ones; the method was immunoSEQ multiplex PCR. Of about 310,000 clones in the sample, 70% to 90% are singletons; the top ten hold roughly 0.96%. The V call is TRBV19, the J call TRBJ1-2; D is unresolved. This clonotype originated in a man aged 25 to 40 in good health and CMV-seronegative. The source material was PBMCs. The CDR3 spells CASKRGDFYGYTF. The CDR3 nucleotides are TGTGCCAGTAAGAGAGGAGACTTCTATGGCTACACCTTC. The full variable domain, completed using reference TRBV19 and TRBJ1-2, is DGGITQSPKYLFRKEGQNVTLSCEQNLNHDAMYWYRQDPGQGLRLIYYSQIVNDFQKGDIAEGYSVSREKKESFPLTVTSAQKNPTAFYLCASKRGDFYGYTFGSGTRLTVV.